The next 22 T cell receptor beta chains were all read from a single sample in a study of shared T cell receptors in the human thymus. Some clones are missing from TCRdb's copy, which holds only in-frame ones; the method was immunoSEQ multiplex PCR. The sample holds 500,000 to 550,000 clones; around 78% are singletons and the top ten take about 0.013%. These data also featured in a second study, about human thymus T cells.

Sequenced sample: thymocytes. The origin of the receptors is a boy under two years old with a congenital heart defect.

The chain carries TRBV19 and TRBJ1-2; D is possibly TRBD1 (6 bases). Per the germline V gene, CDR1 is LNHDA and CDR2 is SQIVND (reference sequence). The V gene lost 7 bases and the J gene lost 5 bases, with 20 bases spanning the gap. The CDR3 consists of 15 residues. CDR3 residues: CASTPHPGTPYGYTF. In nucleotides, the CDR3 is TGTGCCAGTACTCCCCACCCCGGGACACCGTATGGCTACACCTTC.

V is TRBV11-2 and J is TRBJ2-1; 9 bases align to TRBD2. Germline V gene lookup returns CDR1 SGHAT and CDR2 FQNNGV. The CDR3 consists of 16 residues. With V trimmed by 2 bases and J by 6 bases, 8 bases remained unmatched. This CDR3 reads CASSLRYRTSVNEQFF. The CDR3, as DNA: TGTGCCAGCAGCTTAAGATACAGGACTAGCGTCAATGAGCAGTTCTTC.

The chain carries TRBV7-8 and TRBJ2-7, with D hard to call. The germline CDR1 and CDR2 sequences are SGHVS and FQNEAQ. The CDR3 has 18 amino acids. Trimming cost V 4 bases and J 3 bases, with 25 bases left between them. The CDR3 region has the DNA TGTGCCAGCAGCTATCTATCCCGTTTCAGGCCCTCGGACTACGAGCAGTACTTC. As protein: CASSYLSRFRPSDYEQYF.

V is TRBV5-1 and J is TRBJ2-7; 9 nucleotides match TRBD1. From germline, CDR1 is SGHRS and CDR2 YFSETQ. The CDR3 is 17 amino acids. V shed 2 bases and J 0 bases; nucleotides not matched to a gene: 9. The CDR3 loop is CASSFRTGVPHSYEQYF. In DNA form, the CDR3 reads TGCGCCAGCAGCTTCAGGACAGGGGTCCCCCACTCCTACGAGCAGTACTTC.

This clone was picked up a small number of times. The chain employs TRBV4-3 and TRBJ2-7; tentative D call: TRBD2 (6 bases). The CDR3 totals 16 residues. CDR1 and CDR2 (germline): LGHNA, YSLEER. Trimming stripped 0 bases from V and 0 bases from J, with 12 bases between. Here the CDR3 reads CASSQEPGLSSYEQYF. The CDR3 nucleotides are TGCGCCAGCAGCCAAGAGCCGGGACTGAGCTCCTACGAGCAGTACTTC.

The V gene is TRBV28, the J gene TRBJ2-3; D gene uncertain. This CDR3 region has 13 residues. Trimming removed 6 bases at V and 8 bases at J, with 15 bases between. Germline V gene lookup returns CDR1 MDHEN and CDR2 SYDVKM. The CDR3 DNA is TGTGCCAGCAGCCACTCCCCGTATGGTACGCAGTATTTT. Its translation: CASSHSPYGTQYF.

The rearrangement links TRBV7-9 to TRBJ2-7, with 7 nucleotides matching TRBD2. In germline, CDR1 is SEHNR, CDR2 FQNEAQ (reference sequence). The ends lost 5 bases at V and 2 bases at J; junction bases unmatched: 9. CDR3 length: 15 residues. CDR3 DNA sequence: TGTGCCAGCAGCCCAGTTGGGGGAGGGCCCTACGAGCAGTACTTC. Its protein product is CASSPVGGGPYEQYF.

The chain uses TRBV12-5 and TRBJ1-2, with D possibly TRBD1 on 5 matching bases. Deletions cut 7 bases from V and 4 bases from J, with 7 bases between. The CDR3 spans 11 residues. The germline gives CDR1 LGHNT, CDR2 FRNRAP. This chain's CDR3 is CASAGAYGYTF. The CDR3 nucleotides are TGTGCTAGTGCTGGGGCCTATGGCTACACCTTC.

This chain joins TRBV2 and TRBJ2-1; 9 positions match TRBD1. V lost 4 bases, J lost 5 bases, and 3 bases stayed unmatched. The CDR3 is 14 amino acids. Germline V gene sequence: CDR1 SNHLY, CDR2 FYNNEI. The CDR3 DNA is TGTGCCAGCAGTGGGGACAGGGTTGACAATGAGCAGTTCTTC. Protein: CASSGDRVDNEQFF.

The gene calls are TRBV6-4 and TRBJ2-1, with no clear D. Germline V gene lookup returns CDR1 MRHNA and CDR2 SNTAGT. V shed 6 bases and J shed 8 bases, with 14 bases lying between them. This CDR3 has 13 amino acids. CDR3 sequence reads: CASSPEILDEQFF. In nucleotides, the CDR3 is TGTGCCAGCAGCCCCGAAATCTTAGATGAGCAGTTCTTC.

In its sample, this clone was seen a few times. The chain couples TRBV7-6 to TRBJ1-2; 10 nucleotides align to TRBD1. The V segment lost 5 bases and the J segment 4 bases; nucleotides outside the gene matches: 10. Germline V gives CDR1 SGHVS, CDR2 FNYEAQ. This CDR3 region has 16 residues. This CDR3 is CASSGDGDRGTYGYTF. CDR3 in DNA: TGTGCCAGCAGCGGAGACGGGGACAGGGGTACCTATGGCTACACCTTC.

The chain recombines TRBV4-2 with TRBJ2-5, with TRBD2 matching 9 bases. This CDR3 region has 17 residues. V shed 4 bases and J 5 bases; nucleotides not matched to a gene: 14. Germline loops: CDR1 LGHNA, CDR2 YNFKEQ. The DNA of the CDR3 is TGTGCCAGCAGCCGCCCTAAGAGGACTAGCGAGGGGGAGACCCAGTACTTC. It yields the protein CASSRPKRTSEGETQYF.

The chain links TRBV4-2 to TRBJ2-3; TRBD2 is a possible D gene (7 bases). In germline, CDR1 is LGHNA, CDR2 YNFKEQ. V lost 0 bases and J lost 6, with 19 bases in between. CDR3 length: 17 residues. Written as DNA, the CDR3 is TGTGCCAGCAGCCAAGACGAATTGGCGGGGAGGGGGGATACGCAGTATTTT. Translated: CASSQDELAGRGDTQYF.

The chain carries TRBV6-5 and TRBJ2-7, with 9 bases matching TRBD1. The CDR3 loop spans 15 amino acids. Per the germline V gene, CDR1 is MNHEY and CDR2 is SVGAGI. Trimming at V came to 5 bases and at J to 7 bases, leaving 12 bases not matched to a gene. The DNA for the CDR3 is TGTGCCAGCAGTACCCCCGGGGACAGGGTAGGGGAGCAGTACTTC. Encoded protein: CASSTPGDRVGEQYF.

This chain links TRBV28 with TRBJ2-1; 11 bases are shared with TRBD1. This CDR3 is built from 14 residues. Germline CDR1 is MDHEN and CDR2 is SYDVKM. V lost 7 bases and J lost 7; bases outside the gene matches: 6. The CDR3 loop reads CASTGQGAANEQFF. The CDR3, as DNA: TGTGCCAGCACTGGACAGGGGGCTGCGAATGAGCAGTTCTTC.

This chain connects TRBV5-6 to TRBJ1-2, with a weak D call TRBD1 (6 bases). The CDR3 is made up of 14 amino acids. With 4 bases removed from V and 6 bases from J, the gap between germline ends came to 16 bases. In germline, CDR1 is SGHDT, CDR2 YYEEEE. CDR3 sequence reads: CASSPYWGPNGYTF. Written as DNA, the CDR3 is TGTGCCAGCAGCCCTTACTGGGGGCCTAATGGCTACACCTTC.

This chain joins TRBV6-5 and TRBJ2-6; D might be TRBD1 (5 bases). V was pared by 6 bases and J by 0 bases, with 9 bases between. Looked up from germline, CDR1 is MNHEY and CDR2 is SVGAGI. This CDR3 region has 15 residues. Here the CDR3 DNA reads TGTGCCAGCAGGCCAGGGATCTCTGGGGCCAACGTCCTGACTTTC. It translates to CASRPGISGANVLTF.

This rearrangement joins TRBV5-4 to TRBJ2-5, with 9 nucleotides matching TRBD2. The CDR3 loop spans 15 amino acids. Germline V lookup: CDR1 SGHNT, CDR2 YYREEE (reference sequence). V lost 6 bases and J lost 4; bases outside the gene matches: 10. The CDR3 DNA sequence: TGTGCCAGCACCCCGAGGGCGGGAGGGGGAGAGACCCAGTACTTC. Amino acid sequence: CASTPRAGGGETQYF.

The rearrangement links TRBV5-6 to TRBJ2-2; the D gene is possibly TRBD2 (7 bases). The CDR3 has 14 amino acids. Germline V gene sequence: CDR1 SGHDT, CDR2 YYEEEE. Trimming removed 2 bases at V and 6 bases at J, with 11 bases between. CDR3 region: CASSFWGGAGELFF. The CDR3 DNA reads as TGTGCCAGCAGCTTTTGGGGGGGCGCCGGGGAGCTGTTTTTT.

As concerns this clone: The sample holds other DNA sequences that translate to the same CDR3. CDR3 DNA sequence: TGCAGTGCTACAGGGGGGTACGAGCAGTACTTC. Amino acid sequence: CSATGGYEQYF. V is TRBV20-1 and J is TRBJ2-7, with a weak D call TRBD1 (7 bases). V lost 4 bases, J lost 4 bases, and 8 bases lay in between. The CDR3 sequence is 11 residues long. The germline V gene has CDR1 DFQATT and CDR2 SNEGSKA (reference sequence).

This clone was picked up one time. The CDR3 reads CASSLELAGNYNEQFF. In DNA form, the CDR3 reads TGCGCCAGCAGCTTGGAACTAGCGGGAAATTACAATGAGCAGTTCTTC. The chain carries TRBV5-1 and TRBJ2-1, with 10 nucleotides matching TRBD2. CDR3 length: 16 amino acids. The trim removed 0 bases at V and 4 bases at J, leaving 4 bases unmatched. The germline gives CDR1 SGHRS, CDR2 YFSETQ. Looking up the rest from reference TRBV5-1 and TRBJ2-1 gives the full variable domain: KAGVTQTPRYLIKTRGQQVTLSCSPISGHRSVSWYQQTPGQGLQFLFEYFSETQRNKGNFPGRFSGRQFSNSRSEMNVSTLELGDSALYLCASSLELAGNYNEQFFGPGTRLTVL.

The CDR3 DNA follows: TGTGCCAGCAGCTTAGAGGGAGGGGACTATGGCTACACCTTC. Translation gives CASSLEGGDYGYTF. The V call is TRBV11-2, the J call TRBJ1-2; TRBD1 is a possible D gene (5 bases). Germline loops: CDR1 SGHAT, CDR2 FQNNGV. This CDR3 has 14 amino acids. The V and J ends lost 0 bases and 3 bases respectively, with 8 bases between them.